This T cell receptor beta chain was captured in a study of T cell responses to AZD1222 COVID-19 vaccine (dated by TCRdb to the early 2020s). For the wider study: AZD1222 recipients whose second dose came at about 4 weeks and those whose second dose came at about 12 weeks were combined into one group, since spike-specific TCR depth and breadth did not differ between the two schedules. TCR sequencing was performed for about 250 trial participants, of whom about 200 were given two doses of AZD1222 and approximately 25 were given two doses of MenACWY control vaccine. Enrollment into the trials was organized by age into subgroups of 18-55, 56-69 and 70-plus years, and those subgroups contained roughly 150, 30 and 60 TCR-sequenced participants, respectively. Overall study outcomes, separate from this receptor: Because no samples from the day 14 peak response were available, repertoires could be characterized only after the peak T cell response. Spike-specific TCR breadth and depth rose significantly after two AZD1222 doses compared with day 0 and with MenACWY recipients. Vaccine-associated CD4 TCRs spanned the whole spike protein, with dominant responses in regions 160-218 and 743-854. Reportedly, almost half of the unique spike-specific TCRs recognized epitopes lying outside the regions that are mutated in the B.1.351 and B.1.1.7 variants. Conclusions about previously exposed vaccinees are limited, since just 5 or 6 AZD1222 recipients were seropositive for SARS-CoV-2 at baseline. In the small 56-69-year group, the increase in depth fell short of significance, most likely because of low power. Most participants were white British and females outnumbered males, and the authors suggested that clonal diversity may have been underestimated.

With respect to this clone: Its cognate antigen has yet to be identified. Base qualities are missing; no much larger clone stands one base away.

From its cysteine to its phenylalanine, the CDR3 spans 13 amino acids. The read is trimmed to its CDR3 DNA, 39 bases read in frame from base 1. What the time point label conveys for this sample: baseline before first vaccination. The vaccinee samples were drawn from two UK trials, COV001 and COV002, one of which was a single-blind randomized controlled phase 2/3 trial testing AZD1222 (ChAdOx1 nCoV-19) in healthy adults. For TCRbeta chain sequencing, PBMC samples were collected from trial participants at day 0 and at day 28 after the second dose. The CDR3 regions of human TCRbeta chains were analyzed by immunosequencing. Turning to the authors' computational methods: Repertoire TCRs were matched against a reference library of SARS-CoV-2-specific TCRs generated with the MIRA antigen-specificity platform. Breadth was defined as the fraction of unique TCRs that were SARS-CoV-2-associated. Depth was defined as the fraction of total T cells that were SARS-CoV-2-associated. Using the MIRA data, each spike-specific TCR was mapped to the spike region that the TCR reacts to and placed in a CD4 or CD8 class. Log10-transformed breadth and depth values were compared by one-way ANOVA with Sidak's multiple comparisons tests. The source is immuneACCESS, and TCRdb retained only in-frame sequences with V and J called. Part of the clones is not carried over; for the studies checked, unresolved V genes explain less than half of this, and the remainder is unexplained. Clone size and V and J calls were adopted from that table, with D and trimming inferred from the DNA. The sample has fewer than 110,000 clones on record, just over 90% of them singletons. 1.3% of the sample belongs to the ten largest clones.

This TCR was recovered from an adult in good health. Recombination linked TRBV21-1 to TRBJ1-2. TRBV21-1 is shown as a pseudogene. Specimen: peripheral blood, collected on day 0 of AZD1222 vaccination. The CDR3 protein sequence reads: CASSNMRKYGYTF. The nucleotide sequence reads TGTGCCAGCAGCAATATGAGGAAATATGGCTACACCTTC.